This T cell receptor (beta chain) was retrieved from a study of metastatic and nonmetastatic thyroid tumors. Relative to its sample, this clone is medium-sized. No treatment had been given to any patient before thyroid surgery. V lost 2 bases, J lost 5 bases, and 3 bases stayed unmatched. CDR3 length: 15 amino acids. Per the germline V gene, CDR1 is MNHEY and CDR2 is SVGAGI. TCRdb re-called clones via MiXCR from the PCR reads. The sample includes around 26,000 clones, under 15% seen only once; the top ten take roughly 3.3%. The sample consisted of blood. J is TRBJ2-1 and V is TRBV6-5; TRBD1 matches at 10 bases. The sequence was obtained from a female donor with papillary thyroid cancer or a benign thyroid nodule (not recorded which). Some clones in this sample may be carry-over from other donors' samples. The CDR3 loop is CASSYRGQGNNEQFF. For the CDR3, the DNA is TGTGCCAGCAGTTACAGGGGACAGGGGAACAATGAGCAGTTCTTC.